The 30 T cell receptor beta chains reported below all come from one sample, sequenced in a study of blood T cell repertoires in COVID-19. Clones were read by immunoSEQ multiplex PCR, and TCRdb kept only the in-frame ones, dropping some. The sample yields about 140,000 clones, nearly 90% seen once. Specimen: peripheral blood. The origin of the receptors is a man in his 70s with acute or convalescent COVID-19.

Concerning this clone: Compared with germline, one end of the junction differs, possibly owing to a read error. This sequence joins TRBV27 and TRBJ1-2, with unresolved D. CDR1 is MNHEY, CDR2 SMNVEV, per germline (reference sequence). This CDR3 region has 14 residues. The DNA for the CDR3 is TGTGCCAGCAGTTCCAGCGTCATCCAGCGGGGTGTCTCCTTC. This translates into CASSSSVIQRGVSF.

The rearrangement links TRBV18 to TRBJ2-3; 9 bases are a match to TRBD1. Per the germline V gene, CDR1 is KGHSH and CDR2 is LQKENI. The CDR3 is 15 residues long. The J segment lost 2 bases and the V segment lost 4 bases, leaving 4 bases of the junction unmatched. CDR3 loop: CASSRTGVDTDTQYF. CDR3 nucleotide sequence: TGTGCCAGCTCACGGACAGGGGTGGACACAGATACGCAGTATTTT.

In its sample, this clone was seen a few times. This CDR3 is CASSLGGGVGYEQYF. The CDR3 DNA reads as TGTGCCAGCAGCTTAGGAGGGGGGGTCGGATACGAGCAGTACTTC. The chain couples TRBV13 to TRBJ2-7; possibly TRBD2 for D (7 bases). This CDR3 comprises 15 residues. Trimming cost V 0 bases and J 4 bases, with 13 bases left between them. Germline lookup yields CDR1 PRHDT and CDR2 FYEKMQ (reference sequence).

This chain joins TRBV5-1 and TRBJ1-1, with a tentative D call TRBD1 (6 bases). This CDR3 has 14 residues. The V and J ends lost 1 base and 3 bases respectively, with 10 bases between them. Germline CDR1 and CDR2: SGHRS and YFSETQ. CDR3 nucleotide sequence: TGCGCCAGCAGCTTGACAGGGAGGGACACTGAAGCTTTCTTT. This codes for CASSLTGRDTEAFF. The full variable domain, rest sourced from reference TRBV5-1 and TRBJ1-1, is KAGVTQTPRYLIKTRGQQVTLSCSPISGHRSVSWYQQTPGQGLQFLFEYFSETQRNKGNFPGRFSGRQFSNSRSEMNVSTLELGDSALYLCASSLTGRDTEAFFGQGTRLTVV.

DNA of the CDR3: TGTGCCAGCAGCGTACAGGGACTAGCGGGGGGAGAGACCCAGTACTTC. This codes for CASSVQGLAGGETQYF. The chain has TRBV9 and TRBJ2-5, with 15 nucleotides matching TRBD2. With 1 base clipped from V and 4 bases from J, the junction kept 2 bases outside the gene matches. The V gene's germline CDR1 is SGDLS and CDR2 YYNGEE. CDR3 length: 16 residues.

This chain links TRBV29-1 with TRBJ1-1; the D is unclear. CDR3 length equals 11 residues. The ends were cut back, 3 bases at V and 2 bases at J, with 4 bases in the middle. Germline V gene sequence: CDR1 SQVTM, CDR2 ANQGSEA. The chain's CDR3 is CSVDRNTEAFF. The CDR3 nucleotides read TGCAGCGTTGATCGTAACACTGAAGCTTTCTTT.

The rearrangement joins TRBV5-1 to TRBJ2-5; 8 nucleotides agree with TRBD1. The V gene's germline CDR1 is SGHRS and CDR2 YFSETQ. CDR3 size: 17 residues. Losses at the gene ends were 4 bases for V and 5 bases for J; bases not matched to a gene: 16. The DNA for the CDR3 is TGCGCCAGCAGCCCGACGAAAGGACAGGGTCTAATCGAGACCCAGTACTTC. Its protein is CASSPTKGQGLIETQYF.

The J gene is TRBJ2-1, the V gene TRBV27; TRBD2 is a possible D gene (6 bases). The V end was cut by 5 bases, the J end by 4 bases, with 18 bases between. Germline V lookup: CDR1 MNHEY, CDR2 SMNVEV (reference sequence). The CDR3 covers 16 residues. CDR3 protein: CASSPRAGTLYNEQFF. CDR3 sequence (DNA): TGTGCCAGCAGTCCCCGAGCGGGTACTTTGTACAATGAGCAGTTCTTC.

The rearrangement links TRBV11-2 to TRBJ2-5; D remains ambiguous. Per germline, CDR1 SGHAT and CDR2 FQNNGV. The CDR3 has 15 residues. Trimming removed 5 bases at V and 2 bases at J, with 15 bases between. The CDR3 bases are TGTGCCAGCAGCGCATTAGGTCAGGTGCAAGAGACCCAGTACTTC. Translating gives CASSALGQVQETQYF.

V is TRBV6-2 or TRBV6-3 and J is TRBJ2-1; 7 bases match TRBD1. With 5 bases clipped from V and 9 bases from J, the junction kept 10 bases outside the gene matches. The CDR3 sequence is 14 residues long. Per the germline V gene, CDR1 is MNHEY and CDR2 is SVGEGT. The CDR3 reads CASSDPGQLAEQFF. The CDR3 nucleotides are TGTGCCAGCAGTGACCCGGGACAGCTGGCTGAGCAGTTCTTC.

This chain connects TRBV9 to TRBJ2-7; the match to TRBD1 covers 7 bases. Trimming cost V 3 bases and J 2 bases; bases outside gene matches: 5. The CDR3 totals 14 residues. In germline, CDR1 is SGDLS, CDR2 YYNGEE. The CDR3 is CASSGQGGTYEQYF. CDR3 nucleotides: TGTGCCAGCAGCGGACAGGGTGGCACCTACGAGCAGTACTTC.

This chain joins TRBV19 and TRBJ2-7; 10 bases agree with TRBD2. The V segment lost 5 bases and the J segment 6 bases; nucleotides outside the gene matches: 7. The length of the CDR3 is 14 residues. Germline values: CDR1 LNHDA, CDR2 SQIVND (reference sequence). The CDR3 DNA reads TGTGCCAGTAGTGCCCTAGCGGGAGTGTCCGAGCAGTACTTC. This codes for CASSALAGVSEQYF.

The CDR3 nucleotides read TGTGCCAGCAGCTCTCGCCAGTCGGGGGAAGCTTTCTTT. It codes for CASSSRQSGEAFF. The rearrangement joins TRBV12-3 or TRBV12-4 to TRBJ1-1; D ambiguous. The V end lost 6 bases, the J end lost 8 bases, and 16 bases lay between the germline ends. The CDR3 covers 13 residues.

Here the CDR3 reads CASSFSGNTEAFF. The CDR3 coding sequence is TGTGCCAGCAGCTTTTCCGGGAACACTGAAGCTTTCTTT. The chain couples TRBV5-5 to TRBJ1-1, with D unclear. V lost 2 bases and J 1 base, leaving 6 bases between the germline ends. CDR3 length equals 13 residues. Germline V gene sequence: CDR1 SGHKS, CDR2 YYEKEE (reference sequence).

This rearrangement joins TRBV2 to TRBJ2-2; 11 bases map to TRBD1. Germline-derived CDR1 and CDR2 are SNHLY and FYNNEI. With V trimmed by 4 bases and J by 7 bases, 5 bases remained unmatched. The CDR3 has 15 amino acids. CDR3 nucleotides: TGTGCCAGCAGTGGCCGGGACAGGGGGATCGGGGAGCTGTTTTTT. It codes for CASSGRDRGIGELFF. The full variable domain, with the rest looked up from reference TRBV2 and TRBJ2-2, is EPEVTQTPSHQVTQMGQEVILRCVPISNHLYFYWYRQILGQKVEFLVSFYNNEISEKSEIFDDQFSVERPDGSNFTLKIRSTKLEDSAMYFCASSGRDRGIGELFFGEGSRLTVL.

The rearrangement links TRBV5-1 to TRBJ1-1, with 9 positions matching TRBD1. The CDR3 runs 17 residues. J was trimmed by 3 bases and V by 3 bases; bases with no gene match: 12. Germline CDR1 SGHRS, CDR2 YFSETQ. This chain's CDR3 is CASSSTGGSYGDTEAFF. Here the CDR3 DNA reads TGCGCCAGCAGCTCGACAGGGGGAAGCTATGGGGACACTGAAGCTTTCTTT.

This clone was recorded a few times. This chain links TRBV11-2 with TRBJ1-4; 10 bases are a match to TRBD1. The germline CDR1 and CDR2 sequences are SGHAT and FQNNGV. The CDR3 covers 16 residues. The V segment lost 5 bases and the J segment 6 bases; nucleotides outside the gene matches: 9. The chain's CDR3 is CASSPTLDRGDEKLFF. The CDR3 nucleotides are TGTGCCAGCAGCCCGACGCTGGACAGGGGGGATGAAAAACTGTTTTTT.

This clone was recorded once. This chain uses TRBV2 with TRBJ1-5; D gene unclear. Germline V lookup: CDR1 SNHLY, CDR2 FYNNEI. The germline V and J ends were trimmed by 4 bases and 2 bases, with 9 bases remaining between them. This CDR3 spans 14 amino acids. CDR3 residues: CASSGEVGNQPQHF. The CDR3, as DNA: TGTGCCAGCAGTGGCGAGGTAGGCAATCAGCCCCAGCATTTT.

This chain links TRBV28 with TRBJ1-6; TRBD1 agrees at 8 bases. CDR3 size: 16 residues. After removal of 4 bases from V and 6 bases from J, the junction contained 8 bases not matched to a gene. Looked up from germline, CDR1 is MDHEN and CDR2 is SYDVKM. CDR3 in DNA: TGTGCCAGCAGTTCCTCGACAGGGGATCGTAATTCACCCCTCCACTTT. It specifies CASSSSTGDRNSPLHF.

Details on this clone: This sample also contains other DNA sequences that code for the same CDR3. This chain uses TRBV6-1 with TRBJ2-6, with a possible D match to TRBD2 (6 bases). Germline V lookup: CDR1 MNHNS, CDR2 SASEGT. V shed 3 bases and J shed 3 bases, with 15 bases lying between them. The CDR3 spans 17 residues. CDR3 amino acids: CASSDPGLVRGANVLTF. The CDR3 DNA reads TGTGCCAGCAGTGACCCGGGACTGGTGCGTGGGGCCAACGTCCTGACTTTC.

The chain is built from TRBV18 and TRBJ1-6; 9 nucleotides match TRBD1. The germline V gene encodes CDR1 KGHSH and CDR2 LQKENI. The CDR3 length is 15 residues. Trimming removed 1 base from V and 8 bases from J; junction bases left unmatched: 3. The CDR3 loop reads CASSPRGQGDSPLHF. CDR3 nucleotides: TGTGCCAGCTCACCACGGGGACAGGGAGATTCACCCCTCCACTTT.

The CDR3: CASSPRLAAFTDTQYF. The DNA for the CDR3 is TGTGCCAGCAGCCCCCGACTAGCGGCTTTCACAGATACGCAGTATTTT. The rearrangement links TRBV7-9 to TRBJ2-3, with 9 bases fitting TRBD2. The germline V gene encodes CDR1 SEHNR and CDR2 FQNEAQ (reference sequence). J gave up 2 bases and V 5 bases, and 8 bases lay outside the gene matches. This CDR3 spans 16 amino acids.

This chain connects TRBV6-6 to TRBJ1-5; a possible D gene is TRBD1 (6 bases). Deletions cut 5 bases from V and 7 bases from J, with 27 bases between. Per germline, CDR1 MNHNY and CDR2 SVGAGI (reference sequence). The CDR3 spans 18 residues. The chain's CDR3 is CASSPNLGGGAGRQPQHF. In DNA form, the CDR3 reads TGTGCCAGCAGTCCTAACCTAGGGGGGGGCGCAGGGCGCCAGCCCCAGCATTTT.

The chain combines TRBV12-3 or TRBV12-4 with TRBJ1-1, with D hard to call. V was trimmed by 6 bases and J by 0 bases, leaving 8 bases between them. The CDR3 is 13 residues long. The CDR3 coding sequence is TGTGCCAGCAGCCCGACACTGAACACTGAAGCTTTCTTT. Amino acid sequence: CASSPTLNTEAFF.

The J gene is TRBJ1-2, the V gene TRBV19; no reliable D call. Trimming shortened V by 2 bases and J by 6 bases, and 7 bases separated the two germline ends. This CDR3 region has 12 residues. Germline V CDR1 and CDR2: LNHDA, SQIVND (reference sequence). CDR3 bases: TGTGCCAGTAGTATAACATCCCATGGCTACACCTTC. This translates into CASSITSHGYTF.

This chain connects TRBV11-2 to TRBJ1-6; 10 bases are a match to TRBD1. With 3 bases clipped from V and 7 bases from J, the junction kept 9 bases outside the gene matches. The CDR3 sequence is 17 residues long. The germline V gene has CDR1 SGHAT and CDR2 FQNNGV. The CDR3 nucleotides are TGTGCCAGCAGCTTCCCCCCTTGGGACAGGGGAAATTCACCCCTCCACTTT. Protein product: CASSFPPWDRGNSPLHF.

This clone was detected only a few times. The chain recombines TRBV27 with TRBJ1-4; weak D call: TRBD1 (5 bases). Germline CDR1 and CDR2: MNHEY and SMNVEV (reference sequence). The CDR3 is 14 residues long. V shed 5 bases and J shed 6 bases, with 13 bases lying between them. The CDR3 protein is CASSHPGGDEKLFF. The CDR3 nucleotides read TGTGCCAGCAGTCACCCGGGGGGGGATGAAAAACTGTTTTTT. The whole variable domain, remainder taken from reference TRBV27 and TRBJ1-4, is EAQVTQNPRYLITVTGKKLTVTCSQNMNHEYMSWYRQDPGLGLRQIYYSMNVEVTDKGDVPEGYKVSRKEKRNFPLILESPSPNQTSLYFCASSHPGGDEKLFFGSGTQLSVL.

This rearrangement joins TRBV11-2 to TRBJ2-5, with 9 bases aligning to TRBD1. Germline V gives CDR1 SGHAT, CDR2 FQNNGV. V trimming: 1 base; J trimming: 5 bases; junction bases outside the gene matches: 5. The CDR3 loop spans 15 amino acids. As DNA, the CDR3 is TGTGCCAGCAGCTTAGGGGACAGGGATGCGGAGACCCAGTACTTC. Its protein product is CASSLGDRDAETQYF. Full variable domain (outside the CDR3, taken from reference TRBV11-2 and TRBJ2-5): EAGVAQSPRYKIIEKRQSVAFWCNPISGHATLYWYQQILGQGPKLLIQFQNNGVVDDSQLPKDRFSAERLKGVDSTLKIQPAKLEDSAVYLCASSLGDRDAETQYFGPGTRLLVL.

The rearrangement uses TRBV15 and TRBJ2-7; 7 bases are a match to TRBD1. The CDR3 extends over 13 amino acids. Germline V gene data show CDR1 as LNHNV and CDR2 as YYDKDF (reference sequence). Trimming cost V 4 bases and J 4 bases; bases outside gene matches: 4. The CDR3, as DNA: TGTGCCACCAGCAATAACAGGGGATACGAGCAGTACTTC. This translates into CATSNNRGYEQYF. Supplemented by reference TRBV15 and TRBJ2-7, the full variable domain reads DAMVIQNPRYQVTQFGKPVTLSCSQTLNHNVMYWYQQKSSQAPKLLFHYYDKDFNNEADTPDNFQSRRPNTSFCFLDIRSPGLGDTAMYLCATSNNRGYEQYFGPGTRLTVT.

The chain employs TRBV7-9 and TRBJ2-1; tentative D call: TRBD2 (6 bases). Germline CDR1 is SEHNR and CDR2 is FQNEAQ (reference sequence). Trimming stripped 4 bases from V and 4 bases from J, with 14 bases between. The CDR3 consists of 15 residues. DNA for the CDR3: TGTGCCAGCAGCTCCCGCGGACGGGAGTACAATGAGCAGTTCTTC. Residues: CASSSRGREYNEQFF.